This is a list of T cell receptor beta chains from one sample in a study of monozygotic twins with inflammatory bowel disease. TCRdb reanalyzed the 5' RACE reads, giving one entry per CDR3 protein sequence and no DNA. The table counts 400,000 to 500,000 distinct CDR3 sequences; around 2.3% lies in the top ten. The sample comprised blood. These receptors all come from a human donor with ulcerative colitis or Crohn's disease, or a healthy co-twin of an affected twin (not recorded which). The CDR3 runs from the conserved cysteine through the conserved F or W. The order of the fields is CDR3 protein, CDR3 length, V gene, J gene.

cdr3_aa: CASSPGTSGIQETQYF; cdr3_length: 16; v_call: TRBV7-9; j_call: TRBJ2-5
cdr3_aa: CASSYSGLAPECSF; cdr3_length: 14; v_call: TRBV6-6; j_call: TRBJ2-7
cdr3_aa: CASSHGLADNEQFF; cdr3_length: 14; v_call: TRBV3-1; j_call: TRBJ2-1
cdr3_aa: CASSQVARGTSTDTQYF; cdr3_length: 17; v_call: TRBV4-1; j_call: TRBJ2-3
cdr3_aa: CASSQDLRDRGRVGNSPLHF; cdr3_length: 20; v_call: TRBV4-1; j_call: TRBJ1-6
cdr3_aa: CASRPPAVDEQFF; cdr3_length: 13; v_call: TRBV6-6; j_call: TRBJ2-1
cdr3_aa: CAISRDSLNTEAFF; cdr3_length: 14; v_call: TRBV10-3; j_call: TRBJ1-1
cdr3_aa: CASSGGRGAGELFF; cdr3_length: 14; v_call: TRBV5-4; j_call: TRBJ2-2
cdr3_aa: CSRRRGGRTDTQYF; cdr3_length: 14; v_call: TRBV20-1; j_call: TRBJ2-3
cdr3_aa: CASSQHESGAGTDAFF; cdr3_length: 16; v_call: TRBV4-1; j_call: TRBJ1-1
cdr3_aa: CAWTRNTGELFF; cdr3_length: 12; v_call: TRBV30; j_call: TRBJ2-2
cdr3_aa: CASSPSRGEKLFF; cdr3_length: 13; v_call: TRBV5-1; j_call: TRBJ1-4
cdr3_aa: CASSLTDRGTYNEQFF; cdr3_length: 16; v_call: TRBV5-1; j_call: TRBJ2-1
cdr3_aa: CASSYELGTGGVTQYF; cdr3_length: 16; v_call: TRBV6-5; j_call: TRBJ2-3
cdr3_aa: CSARLTGRETQYF; cdr3_length: 13; v_call: TRBV20-1; j_call: TRBJ2-5
cdr3_aa: CASASGTHTGELFF; cdr3_length: 14; v_call: TRBV19; j_call: TRBJ2-2
cdr3_aa: CAWTFPTVGHEKLFF; cdr3_length: 15; v_call: TRBV30; j_call: TRBJ1-4
cdr3_aa: CASSLPGTYEQYF; cdr3_length: 13; v_call: TRBV5-1; j_call: TRBJ2-7
cdr3_aa: CAIGPDGKTQYF; cdr3_length: 12; v_call: TRBV10-3; j_call: TRBJ2-5
cdr3_aa: CASSHRVRKTEAFF; cdr3_length: 14; v_call: TRBV6-2/TRBV6-3; j_call: TRBJ1-1
cdr3_aa: CASRYPGPTEGLNEQFF; cdr3_length: 17; v_call: TRBV12-3/TRBV12-4; j_call: TRBJ2-1
cdr3_aa: CASSRGTSAAQPQHF; cdr3_length: 15; v_call: TRBV27; j_call: TRBJ1-5
cdr3_aa: CASSPTSPYEQYF; cdr3_length: 13; v_call: TRBV7-6; j_call: TRBJ2-7
cdr3_aa: CSARGPGAGGLNTGELFF; cdr3_length: 18; v_call: TRBV20-1; j_call: TRBJ2-2
cdr3_aa: CASSTRRTDTQYF; cdr3_length: 13; v_call: TRBV19; j_call: TRBJ2-3
cdr3_aa: CASSPRRADSYEQYF; cdr3_length: 15; v_call: TRBV18; j_call: TRBJ2-7
cdr3_aa: CAGASTRGGSTDTQYF; cdr3_length: 16; v_call: TRBV12-3/TRBV12-4; j_call: TRBJ2-3
cdr3_aa: CSADLSYEQYF; cdr3_length: 11; v_call: TRBV20-1; j_call: TRBJ2-7
cdr3_aa: CASTSTGIPNTEAFF; cdr3_length: 15; v_call: TRBV7-2; j_call: TRBJ1-1
cdr3_aa: CASSDGLHYGYTF; cdr3_length: 13; v_call: TRBV7-9; j_call: TRBJ1-2
cdr3_aa: CASSLRTSGRTDTQYF; cdr3_length: 16; v_call: TRBV7-2; j_call: TRBJ2-3
cdr3_aa: CASSVQQGGNSPLHF; cdr3_length: 15; v_call: TRBV9; j_call: TRBJ1-6
cdr3_aa: CASSTGTRRDNEQFF; cdr3_length: 15; v_call: TRBV7-6; j_call: TRBJ2-1
cdr3_aa: CASSYSGPGETQYF; cdr3_length: 14; v_call: TRBV6-5; j_call: TRBJ2-5
cdr3_aa: CASATGTNTGELFF; cdr3_length: 14; v_call: TRBV5-1; j_call: TRBJ2-2
cdr3_aa: CASSVALGHEQYF; cdr3_length: 13; v_call: TRBV9; j_call: TRBJ2-7
cdr3_aa: CTIGPTPNYGYTF; cdr3_length: 13; v_call: TRBV20-1; j_call: TRBJ1-2
cdr3_aa: CSSPEEGRGIRPQHF; cdr3_length: 15; v_call: TRBV20-1; j_call: TRBJ1-5
cdr3_aa: CATAGVANTGELFF; cdr3_length: 14; v_call: TRBV24-1; j_call: TRBJ2-2
cdr3_aa: CASRRQGGSYNEQFF; cdr3_length: 15; v_call: TRBV2; j_call: TRBJ2-1
cdr3_aa: CSARAGGAGETQYF; cdr3_length: 14; v_call: TRBV20-1; j_call: TRBJ2-5
cdr3_aa: CASYAGDRDTGELFF; cdr3_length: 15; v_call: TRBV5-1; j_call: TRBJ2-2
cdr3_aa: CASSSSVSGNTIYF; cdr3_length: 14; v_call: TRBV7-9; j_call: TRBJ1-3
cdr3_aa: CASSPPAAPAEKLFF; cdr3_length: 15; v_call: TRBV18; j_call: TRBJ1-4
cdr3_aa: CATSRELYNSPLHF; cdr3_length: 14; v_call: TRBV15; j_call: TRBJ1-6
cdr3_aa: CASSQDLEETNPYEQYF; cdr3_length: 17; v_call: TRBV4-3; j_call: TRBJ2-7
cdr3_aa: CASTGVGELFF; cdr3_length: 11; v_call: TRBV6-5; j_call: TRBJ2-2
cdr3_aa: CSASFQGRYEQYF; cdr3_length: 13; v_call: TRBV20-1; j_call: TRBJ2-7
cdr3_aa: CASSSSGTAYGYTF; cdr3_length: 14; v_call: TRBV5-1; j_call: TRBJ1-2
cdr3_aa: CSARERPGTITDTQYF; cdr3_length: 16; v_call: TRBV20-1; j_call: TRBJ2-3
cdr3_aa: CASSYSTRGETQYF; cdr3_length: 14; v_call: TRBV6-2/TRBV6-3; j_call: TRBJ2-5
cdr3_aa: CAIRGTGGYEQYF; cdr3_length: 13; v_call: TRBV10-3; j_call: TRBJ2-7